These 11 T cell receptor beta chains were sequenced from one sample in a study of regulatory T cells. The antigens of these receptors remain unknown. Study-wide findings and caveats: In CD3G-deficient patients, conventional CD4+ T cells were enriched for hydrophobic CDR3 residues at positions 6 and 7.

Primers: 52 TRBV forward and 13 TRBJ reverse. Using immunoSEQ multiplex PCR, the repertoire was profiled, and TCRdb retains in-frame clones only, with some absent. The table has about 35,000 clones, approximately 90% seen once. Sequenced sample: conventional CD4+ T cells sorted from blood. These receptor sequences come from a person aged 18-29 years with CD3G deficiency.

This clone appeared a single time. The chain couples TRBV28 to TRBJ2-5, with TRBD2 matching 12 bases. Germline CDR1 and CDR2: MDHEN and SYDVKM. With V trimmed by 10 bases and J by 5 bases, 14 bases remained unmatched. There are 16 residues in the CDR3. CDR3 residues: CATRGASGRAGETQYF. The CDR3 region has the DNA TGTGCCACCAGAGGGGCTAGCGGGAGGGCCGGGGAGACCCAGTACTTC.

The chain is built from TRBV9 and TRBJ2-3; perhaps TRBD2 as D (6 bases). CDR3 length: 14 amino acids. CDR1 is SGDLS and CDR2 is YYNGEE in the germline V gene. V lost 4 bases, J lost 0 bases, and 9 bases lay in between. The CDR3 nucleotides read TGTGCCAGCAGCATCGGGGGAAGCACAGATACGCAGTATTTT. It translates to CASSIGGSTDTQYF.

The chain has TRBV28 and TRBJ2-3; the D is unclear. The CDR3 is 13 residues long. The germline V gene has CDR1 MDHEN and CDR2 SYDVKM. Trimming stripped 2 bases from V and 2 bases from J, with 5 bases between. This chain's CDR3 is CASSLPATDTQYF. The CDR3 DNA reads as TGTGCCAGCAGTTTACCTGCCACAGATACGCAGTATTTT.

V and J are TRBV7-2 and TRBJ2-5; D is uncertain. V shed 2 bases and J shed 0 bases, with 22 bases lying between them. In germline, CDR1 is SGHTA, CDR2 FQGNSA. There are 19 residues in the CDR3. The CDR3 DNA reads as TGTGCCAGCAGCTTATTCTTAGATTCCGCGGCCTCTAACCAAGAGACCCAGTACTTC. The encoded protein is CASSLFLDSAASNQETQYF.

This clone has a handful of counts. The J gene is TRBJ2-7, the V gene TRBV27, with a tentative D call TRBD1 (5 bases). This CDR3 comprises 14 residues. Trimming removed 3 bases at V and 1 base at J, with 10 bases between. CDR1 is MNHEY and CDR2 is SMNVEV in the germline V gene (reference sequence). In DNA, the CDR3 is TGTGCCAGCAGTTTCACTGGGGCGTCCTACGAGCAGTACTTC. Its translation is CASSFTGASYEQYF.

The rearrangement links TRBV28 to TRBJ2-1; the D gene is possibly TRBD2 (6 bases). The germline V gene encodes CDR1 MDHEN and CDR2 SYDVKM. The CDR3 sequence is 16 residues long. Deletions cut 5 bases from V and 9 bases from J, with 23 bases between. The CDR3 DNA follows: TGTGCCAGCAGTCTCCCGACTGGAGGAGGGTATTCTGAGCAGTTCTTC. Translation: CASSLPTGGGYSEQFF.

This chain uses TRBV27 with TRBJ2-2; D tentatively fits TRBD1 or TRBD2 (6 bases each). Germline assignment: CDR1 MNHEY and CDR2 SMNVEV (reference sequence). The CDR3 contains 14 residues. V was pared by 2 bases and J by 8 bases, with 12 bases between. The CDR3 DNA is TGTGCCAGCAGTTTAACGGGGGCGTTTGGGGAGCTGTTTTTT. Amino acid sequence: CASSLTGAFGELFF.

This CDR3 reads CASSTYPGAPQYF. CDR3 sequence (DNA): TGTGCCAGCAGCACCTACCCGGGGGCCCCGCAGTATTTT. V gene TRBV7-6 combines with J gene TRBJ2-3; the D gene could be TRBD1 or TRBD2 (6 bases each). Per germline, CDR1 SGHVS and CDR2 FNYEAQ. V was shortened by 5 bases and J by 10 bases, with 16 bases between the two germline ends. The length of the CDR3 is 13 residues.

The gene calls are TRBV6-5 and TRBJ1-2; no reliable D call. Germline CDR1 MNHEY, CDR2 SVGAGI. The CDR3 totals 11 residues. Trimming left V 8 bases short and J 8 bases short, with 12 bases between. The CDR3 DNA reads TGTGCCAGCTGGGATGGAGTAGGCTACACCTTC. Protein sequence: CASWDGVGYTF.

This chain uses TRBV28 with TRBJ2-7; D unresolved. Trimming stripped 6 bases from V and 4 bases from J, with 7 bases between. The CDR3 sequence is 11 residues long. Germline CDR1 reads MDHEN; CDR2 reads SYDVKM. The CDR3 protein is CASSVGYEQYF. The CDR3 DNA reads as TGTGCCAGCAGCGTCGGTTACGAGCAGTACTTC.

The count of this clone is one. The chain employs TRBV6-1 and TRBJ1-3; D call uncertain. V gave up 5 bases and J gave up 0 bases, with 11 bases separating them. This CDR3 contains 15 residues. CDR1 is MNHNS, CDR2 SASEGT, per germline. CDR3 sequence (DNA): TGTGCCAGCAGTATCGGACGGAGCTCTGGAAACACCATATATTTT. Translating gives CASSIGRSSGNTIYF.